This T cell receptor beta chain came from a study of Graves' ophthalmopathy and Graves' hyperthyroidism (dated by TCRdb to 2016 to 2019). With respect to the entire study: Peripheral blood was collected at initial diagnosis, prior to any treatment. To explore V-J signatures that distinguish ophthalmopathy from hyperthyroidism, a discovery set of under 110 patients was enrolled, made up of 40 to 45 with ophthalmopathy and some 58 with stable hyperthyroidism. The study used TCR beta repertoire signatures to distinguish Graves' ophthalmopathy from Graves' hyperthyroidism and to predict progression to ophthalmopathy. Following sample collection, hyperthyroidism patients were given methimazole at a starting dose of 30 mg daily, and ophthalmopathy patients were given high-dose intravenous methylprednisolone. For independent validation, a separate cohort was made up of some 18 hyperthyroidism patients plus 17 patients who later progressed from hyperthyroidism to ophthalmopathy. In total, 135 blood samples were TCR-sequenced: 43 ophthalmopathy, roughly 77 hyperthyroidism and some 17 hyperthyroidism-to-ophthalmopathy patients. In more than five hyperthyroidism patients, the T-cell repertoires found in thyroid tissue were compared with those found in blood.

This clonotype was recorded many times. The antigen this receptor binds is unknown. Nothing much larger sits one base from this clone, and base qualities are not available. Points the paper makes about the study in general: Most expanded thyroid clonotypes with frequency above 0.001 were also detected in blood, suggesting blood repertoires may reflect the thyroid immune response. In cross-validation, the 13-signature model distinguished ophthalmopathy from stable hyperthyroidism with less than 90% sensitivity and about 81% specificity, while in the test set the corresponding values were about 80% and 75%. In validation, the model predicted ophthalmopathy progression with about 64% sensitivity and 72.22% specificity; about a dozen predicted patients were CT-confirmed with GO in a median of 6.5 months. Sample size was not statistically predetermined, and group allocation was not concealed from the investigators.

For repertoire sequencing, TCR beta CDR3 regions were amplified from RNA transcripts. The first round was an RT-PCR using HTBI primers with the Qiagen OneStep RT-PCR kit, and this first round was followed by a second-round multiplex PCR, then size selection and purification. Libraries were sequenced paired-end with 100 bp reads on an Illumina HiSeq2000. From the authors' description of their analysis: SOAPnuke was used to process the reads, throwing out any read that had adapters, had uncalled bases, had a mean Phred below 15, or lacked an exact constant-primer or identifier match. COPE v1.2.5 was used to merge the high-quality paired reads. Each unique nucleotide sequence was treated as a clonotype, and MiTCR v1.1 was used to align the clonotypes to the IMGT TRB V, D and J references. The analysis was limited to V-J combinations with a frequency above 0.0001, which together covered more than 99% of repertoires. For each V-J combination, a TCR clonal expansion and chaos score was defined as the ratio of F50 clonal expansion to chaos observed in the TCRdist matrix. Welch's t-statistics and random forest were used to narrow the features down to around twelve V-J combinations, which were then fed into a naive Bayes classifier. The Morisita-Horn index was used to measure how similar the thyroid and blood repertoires were. TCRdb applied fastp at Q25 and MiXCR to the public reads, then kept only in-frame beta chains. All rows with the same CDR3 protein become a single entry with the most common DNA and genes. The V and J calls reflect TCRdb's pipeline rather than the authors' work. Within this sample are some 750,000 distinct CDR3 sequences, with roughly two fifths of them counted one time only. 44% of the sample lies in the top ten.

Patients with ophthalmopathy had moderately to severely active disease, with a Clinical Activity Score of 3 or more, a NOSPECS grade of 4 or more, and a disease duration of less than 3 months. Patients with other autoimmune diseases, uncontrolled infections, pregnancy or lactation were excluded from the study. Diagnosis was based on clinical symptoms, serum thyroxine, TRAb, thyroid ultrasound and orbital computed tomography. PBMCs were isolated from around 10 ml of fresh peripheral blood by Ficoll-Paque density gradient centrifugation. Total RNA was extracted with Trizol reagent and quality-checked on an Agilent 2100 Bioanalyzer. The CDR3 measures 15 amino acids from cysteine to phenylalanine. The sequence is cut down to CDR3 DNA, 45 bases in frame from base 1. Trimming at the junction amounts to 2 bases on V and 5 bases on J, and the germline ends lie 15 bases apart. Taken from the germline V gene, the CDR1 and CDR2 loops are SGHTA and FQGNSA.

Source material: peripheral blood. This clonotype originated in an adult man with Graves' ophthalmopathy. The V and J segments used are TRBV7-2 and TRBJ2-5, with TRBD2 perhaps the D gene, on 6 matching bases. The CDR3 protein is CASSLRSGGHETQYF. The DNA sequence is given as TGTGCCAGCAGCTTACGGTCCGGAGGGCACGAGACCCAGTACTTC.